A selection of T cell receptor beta chains follows, all from one sample in a study of Ad26.COV2.S vaccination and SARS-CoV-2 variants. Assay used: immunoSEQ multiplex PCR; TCRdb lists only in-frame clones, some missing. The sample includes 350,000 to 450,000 clones, 92% of them seen just once. The input for sequencing was peripheral blood, taken after recovery from COVID-19. Receptor source: a human donor who had recovered from COVID-19. Both conserved end residues are part of each CDR3.

J | V | length | CDR3
TRBJ1-3 | TRBV6-5 | 15 | CASSLRQPSGNTIYF
TRBJ1-4 | TRBV3-1/TRBV3-2 | 15 | CASSQGGTGWRKLFF
TRBJ1-1 | TRBV10-2 | 14 | CASSGTGGYTEAFF
TRBJ2-7 | TRBV27 | 17 | CASSLLPLDRSSYEQYF
TRBJ2-4 | TRBV11-3 | 13 | CASSSGPENIQYF
TRBJ1-4 | TRBV19 | 15 | CASSIVSGGYEKLFF
TRBJ2-7 | TRBV5-1 | 15 | CASGRTSGGNYEQYF
TRBJ1-1 | TRBV10-3 | 18 | CAISEGWTGEGMNTEAFF
TRBJ2-3 | TRBV9 | 13 | CASSAQGPDTQYF
TRBJ1-2 | TRBV2 | 13 | CASRADTGHGYTF
TRBJ1-1 | TRBV19 | 15 | CASSNLGRMLTEAFF
TRBJ2-5 | TRBV3-1/TRBV3-2 | 16 | CASSQDTAGEGETQYF
TRBJ1-4 | TRBV13 | 15 | CASSLAGATNEKLFF
TRBJ1-2 | TRBV6-2/TRBV6-3 | 16 | CASSPHPGTPNYGYTF
TRBJ1-2 | TRBV29-1 | 11 | CSAGTGDGYTF
TRBJ2-2 | TRBV9 | 12 | CASISIAGELFF
TRBJ1-5 | TRBV5-6 | 14 | CASSFTGNDQPQHF
TRBJ1-2 | TRBV12-5 | 15 | CASGLPPLGDSGYTF
TRBJ1-3 | TRBV5-1 | 15 | CASSPQGGSGNTIYF
TRBJ2-7 | TRBV11-2 | 12 | CASSPQTYEQYF
TRBJ2-5 | TRBV7-2 | 15 | CASSLDEGVSETQYF
TRBJ2-5 | TRBV13 | 14 | CASSLRGAEETQYF
TRBJ2-5 | TRBV11-2 | 15 | CASSLESTVYGTQYF
TRBJ1-1 | TRBV19 | 13 | CASSAQGATEAFF
TRBJ1-5 | TRBV11-2 | 13 | CASSLQGGQPQHF
TRBJ2-1 | TRBV21-1 | 17 | CASSKASRSGTYNEQFF
TRBJ1-3 | TRBV11-2 | 17 | CASSLELGTTSGNTIYF
TRBJ1-1 | TRBV10-3 | 13 | CAISESPGTEAFF
TRBJ1-2 | TRBV11-2 | 18 | CASSWGEWDRAQNYGYTF
TRBJ2-7 | TRBV6-5 | 13 | CASSPLLAYEQYF
TRBJ2-1 | TRBV7-8 | 17 | CASSLDLAGGPVSEQFF
TRBJ1-1 | TRBV3-1/TRBV3-2 | 11 | CASSLNTEAFF
TRBJ2-2 | TRBV28 | 14 | CASQYRGRPGELFF
TRBJ2-1 | TRBV15 | 16 | CATSRDGDRGYNEQFF
TRBJ2-1 | TRBV24-1 | 15 | CATSLSGGRHNEQFF
TRBJ1-2 | TRBV29-1 | 15 | CSARIRTAPGGGYTF
TRBJ1-6 | TRBV7-2 | 17 | CASRPLSGTGSSSPLHF
TRBJ1-6 | TRBV6-5 | 15 | CASSLRQGGRTPLHF
TRBJ2-5 | TRBV5-6 | 14 | CASSRDRGRETQYF
TRBJ2-7 | TRBV5-8 | 15 | CASSPGQGRSYEQYF
TRBJ2-7 | TRBV15 | 16 | CATSRAGTGGRTGQYF
TRBJ2-5 | TRBV3-1/TRBV3-2 | 12 | CASSRGGETQYF
TRBJ2-3 | TRBV3-1/TRBV3-2 | 17 | CASSQDPPSGPSDTQYF
TRBJ1-2 | TRBV2 | 13 | CASSEGANYGYTF
TRBJ2-1 | TRBV9 | 19 | CASSVATTGLPGDYNEQFF
TRBJ1-2 | TRBV27 | 13 | CASSFGLGYGYTF
TRBJ1-2 | TRBV3-1/TRBV3-2 | 11 | CASSQEGGYTF